This T cell receptor (beta chain) was sequenced for a study of blood T cells in healthy people across ages. The CDR3 runs 15 residues. CDR1 and CDR2 from the germline V gene are MGHDK and SYGVNS. V gave up 4 bases and J gave up 1 base, with 14 bases separating them. Extraction yielded at least 6 micrograms of total RNA per sample. Of note for this clonotype: Its antigen is still unknown.

The authors ran a second PCR of about 6 to 11 cycles using a sample-barcoded 5' primer and a J-beta primer mix. Each of the cDNA molecules was tagged by a template-switch adaptor with 12 random nucleotides. TCRdb used MiXCR to reprocess the 5' RACE reads, holding one entry per CDR3 protein. The profile shows hundreds of thousands of distinct CDR3 sequences, under 55% of them singletons. Study conclusions and caveats: Long-lived and aged donors differed, with more naive CD4+ cells and higher diversity in the long-lived.

This clonotype originated in a man older than 75 in good health. The chain uses TRBV25-1 and TRBJ2-7, with no clear D. The sequencing input was blood. The CDR3, as DNA: TGTGCCAGCAGTGGTCTTGGGTCTTTGTCCTACGAGCAGTACTTC. Translating gives CASSGLGSLSYEQYF.